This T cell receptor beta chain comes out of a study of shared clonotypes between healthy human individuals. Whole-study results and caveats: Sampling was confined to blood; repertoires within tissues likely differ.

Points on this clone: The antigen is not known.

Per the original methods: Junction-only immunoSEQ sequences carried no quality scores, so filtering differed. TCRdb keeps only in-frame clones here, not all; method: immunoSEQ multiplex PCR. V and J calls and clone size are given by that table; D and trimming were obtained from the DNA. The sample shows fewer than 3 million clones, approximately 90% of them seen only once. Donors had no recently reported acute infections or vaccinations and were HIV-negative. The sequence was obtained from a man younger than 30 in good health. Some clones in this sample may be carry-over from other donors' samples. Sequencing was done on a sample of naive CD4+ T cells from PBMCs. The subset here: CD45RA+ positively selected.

The CDR3: CATSRRLAGKETQYF. CDR3 nucleotide sequence: TGTGCCACCAGCCGAAGACTAGCGGGGAAAGAGACCCAGTACTTC. This chain links TRBV15 with TRBJ2-5; 11 bases line up with TRBD2. There are 15 residues in the CDR3. Germline trimming cut 5 bases from V and 3 bases from J; bases unmatched to any gene: 5. Germline CDR1 reads LNHNV; CDR2 reads YYDKDF (reference sequence).